The sequence of this T cell receptor beta chain was determined in a study of T-cell memory formation after mild COVID-19. TCRdb independently ran MiXCR on the 5' RACE reads; one entry per CDR3 protein. The profile shows approximately 260,000 distinct CDR3 sequences, around 15% of them singletons. The V gene's germline CDR1 is ENHRY and CDR2 SYGVKD. Deletions cut 8 bases from V and 0 bases from J, with 9 bases between. This CDR3 has 13 residues. In regard to this clonotype: Antigen: not known.

General observations from the study: Clones shrinking between day 15 and 85 showed a balanced CD4/CD8 split, and those that grew later tilted toward CD4+.

The TCR comes from a man younger than 30 who had mild COVID-19 (a few samples of this study predate the infection). Cell type and time point are not known. Sequencing was performed on PBMCs or a T cell subset sorted from them (not recorded which). The chain links TRBV10-3 to TRBJ2-3; tentative D call: TRBD1 (5 bases). The CDR3 DNA reads as TGTGCCATCCTCAGGGCTAGCACAGATACGCAGTATTTT. It translates to CAILRASTDTQYF.